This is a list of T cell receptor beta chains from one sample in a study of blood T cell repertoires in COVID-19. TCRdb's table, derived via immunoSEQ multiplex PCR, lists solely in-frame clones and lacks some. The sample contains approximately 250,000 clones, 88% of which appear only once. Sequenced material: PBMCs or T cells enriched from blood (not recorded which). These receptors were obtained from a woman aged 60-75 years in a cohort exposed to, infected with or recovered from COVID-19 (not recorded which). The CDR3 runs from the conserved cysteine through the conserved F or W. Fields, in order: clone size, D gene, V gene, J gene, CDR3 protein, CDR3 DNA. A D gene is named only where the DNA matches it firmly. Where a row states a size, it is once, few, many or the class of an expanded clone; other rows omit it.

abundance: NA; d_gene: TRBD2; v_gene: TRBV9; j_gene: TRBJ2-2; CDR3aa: CASSVDPSGRAEELFF; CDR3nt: TGTGCCAGCAGCGTAGATCCTAGCGGGAGGGCCGAGGAGCTGTTTTTT
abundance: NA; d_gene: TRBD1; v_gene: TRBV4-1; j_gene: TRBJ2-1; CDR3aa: CASSPGQGANIYNEQFF; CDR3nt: TGCGCCAGCAGTCCGGGACAGGGGGCGAACATTTACAATGAGCAGTTCTTC
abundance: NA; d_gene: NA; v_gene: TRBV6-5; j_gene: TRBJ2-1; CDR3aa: CASRTDYDSYNEQFF; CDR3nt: TGTGCCAGCAGGACGGACTACGACTCCTACAATGAGCAGTTCTTC
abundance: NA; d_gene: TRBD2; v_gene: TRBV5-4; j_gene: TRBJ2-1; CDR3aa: CASSLGTRGQFF; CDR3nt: TGTGCCAGCAGCTTGGGGACTAGAGGGCAGTTCTTC
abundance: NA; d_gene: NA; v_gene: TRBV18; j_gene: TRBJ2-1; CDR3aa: CASSQYRDNEQFF; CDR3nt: TGTGCCAGCTCACAGTACAGGGACAATGAGCAGTTCTTC
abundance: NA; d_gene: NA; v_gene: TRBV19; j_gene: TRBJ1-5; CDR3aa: CASSIAGVGNQPQHF; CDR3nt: TGTGCCAGTAGTATAGCGGGGGTTGGCAATCAGCCCCAGCATTTT
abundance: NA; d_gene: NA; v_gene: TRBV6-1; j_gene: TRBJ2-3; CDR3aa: CASSEALRVVPSTDTQYF; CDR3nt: TGTGCCAGCAGTGAAGCGCTGAGGGTCGTTCCTAGCACAGATACGCAGTATTTT
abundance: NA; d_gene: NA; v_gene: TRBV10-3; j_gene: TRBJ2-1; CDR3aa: CAISAGLNEQFF; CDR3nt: TGTGCCATCAGTGCGGGACTCAATGAGCAGTTCTTC
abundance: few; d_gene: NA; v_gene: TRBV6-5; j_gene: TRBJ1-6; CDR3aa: CASKDQGNSPLHF; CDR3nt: TGTGCCAGCAAAGACCAGGGGAATTCACCCCTCCACTTT
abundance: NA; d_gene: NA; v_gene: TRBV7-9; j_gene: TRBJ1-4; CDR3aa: CASSPRGGAGEKLFF; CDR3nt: TGTGCCAGCAGCCCCCGCGGGGGGGCGGGAGAAAAACTGTTTTTT
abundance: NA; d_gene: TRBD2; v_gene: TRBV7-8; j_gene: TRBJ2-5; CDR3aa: CASSLGGLGHQETQYF; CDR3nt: TGTGCCAGCAGCTTAGGAGGACTAGGACACCAAGAGACCCAGTACTTC
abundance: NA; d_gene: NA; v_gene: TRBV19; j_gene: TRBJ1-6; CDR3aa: CASSIEGVRSPLHF; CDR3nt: TGTGCCAGTAGTATAGAAGGGGTTCGGTCACCCCTCCACTTT
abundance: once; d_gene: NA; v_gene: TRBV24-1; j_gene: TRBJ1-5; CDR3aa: CATSDSNRANQPQHF; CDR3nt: TGTGCCACCAGTGATTCAAACAGGGCCAATCAGCCCCAGCATTTT
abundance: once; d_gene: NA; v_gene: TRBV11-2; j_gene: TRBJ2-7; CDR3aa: CASGRSEQYF; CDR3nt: TGTGCCAGCGGTAGGAGCGAGCAGTACTTC
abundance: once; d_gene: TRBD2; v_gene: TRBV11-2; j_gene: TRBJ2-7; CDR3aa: CASSSTSGSYEQYF; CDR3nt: TGTGCCAGCAGCTCGACTAGCGGATCCTACGAGCAGTACTTC
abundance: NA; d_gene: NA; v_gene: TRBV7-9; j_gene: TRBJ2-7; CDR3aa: CASSLGGPLSYEQYF; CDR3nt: TGTGCCAGCAGCTTAGGAGGCCCCCTAAGCTACGAGCAGTACTTC
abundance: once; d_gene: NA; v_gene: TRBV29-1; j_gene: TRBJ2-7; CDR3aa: CSAAQAGLSYEQYF; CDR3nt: TGCAGCGCCGCCCAGGCAGGCCTCTCCTACGAGCAGTACTTC
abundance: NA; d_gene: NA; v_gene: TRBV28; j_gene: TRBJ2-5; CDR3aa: CASSQIYRTGDQETQYF; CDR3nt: TGTGCCAGCAGTCAAATATACCGGACGGGAGACCAAGAGACCCAGTACTTC
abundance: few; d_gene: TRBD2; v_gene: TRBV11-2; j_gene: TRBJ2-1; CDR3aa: CASSFQPTSGSRLNEQFF; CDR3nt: TGTGCCAGCAGCTTTCAGCCTACTAGCGGGAGTAGACTCAATGAGCAGTTCTTC
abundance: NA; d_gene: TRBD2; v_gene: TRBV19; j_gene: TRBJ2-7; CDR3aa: CASSMISGSKNEQYF; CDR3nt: TGTGCCAGTAGTATGATTAGCGGGAGTAAAAACGAGCAGTACTTC
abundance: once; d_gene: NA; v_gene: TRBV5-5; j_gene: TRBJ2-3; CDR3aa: CASSLDNTDTQYF; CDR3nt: TGTGCCAGCAGCTTGGACAACACAGATACGCAGTATTTT
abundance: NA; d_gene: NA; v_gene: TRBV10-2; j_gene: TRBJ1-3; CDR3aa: CASGEGATGNSGNTIYF; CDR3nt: TGCGCCAGCGGAGAAGGTGCCACAGGCAACTCTGGAAACACCATATATTTT
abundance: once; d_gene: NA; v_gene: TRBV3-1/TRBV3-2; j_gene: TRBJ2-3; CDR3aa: CASSKGGASTDTQYF; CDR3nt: TGTGCCAGCAGCAAGGGGGGGGCTAGCACAGATACGCAGTATTTT
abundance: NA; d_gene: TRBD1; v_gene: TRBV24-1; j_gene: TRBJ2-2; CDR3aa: CATSASGTGSSGELFF; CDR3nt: TGTGCCACCAGTGCTTCCGGGACAGGTAGTTCCGGGGAGCTGTTTTTT
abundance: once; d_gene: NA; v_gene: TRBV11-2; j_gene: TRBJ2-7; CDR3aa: CASSSEAGGPTYEQYF; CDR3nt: TGTGCCAGCAGCTCAGAAGCAGGGGGGCCAACCTACGAGCAGTACTTC
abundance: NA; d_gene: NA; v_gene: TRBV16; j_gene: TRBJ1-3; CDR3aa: CASSPSGNTIYF; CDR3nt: TGTGCCAGCAGCCCGAGCGGAAACACCATATATTTT
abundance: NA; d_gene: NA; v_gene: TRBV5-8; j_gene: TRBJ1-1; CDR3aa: CASSLPLGRGAFF; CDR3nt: TGTGCCAGCAGCCTGCCTTTAGGTAGAGGAGCTTTCTTT
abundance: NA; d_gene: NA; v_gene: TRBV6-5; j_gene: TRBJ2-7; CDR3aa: CASSLGGYEQYF; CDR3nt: TGTGCCAGCAGTTTGGGGGGTTACGAGCAGTACTTC
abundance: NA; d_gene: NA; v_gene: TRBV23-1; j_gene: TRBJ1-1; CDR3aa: CASSHGLQGNFSEAFF; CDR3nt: TGCGCCAGCAGTCATGGTCTACAGGGAAATTTTTCTGAAGCTTTCTTT
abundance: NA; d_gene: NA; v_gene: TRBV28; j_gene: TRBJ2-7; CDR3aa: CASSGLFYEQYF; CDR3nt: TGTGCCAGCAGTGGACTATTCTACGAGCAGTACTTC
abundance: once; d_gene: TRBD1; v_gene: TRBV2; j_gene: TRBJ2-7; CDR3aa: CASSGTGGSTYEQYF; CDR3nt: TGTGCCAGCAGTGGAACAGGGGGGTCTACTTACGAGCAGTACTTC
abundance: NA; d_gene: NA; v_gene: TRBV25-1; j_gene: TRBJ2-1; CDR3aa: CASSGQGYNEQFF; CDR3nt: TGTGCCAGCAGTGGGCAGGGGTACAATGAGCAGTTCTTC
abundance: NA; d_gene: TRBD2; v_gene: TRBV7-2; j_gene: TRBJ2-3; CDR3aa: CASSRPSGNTDTQYF; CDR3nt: TGTGCCAGCAGCCGGCCCAGCGGGAACACAGATACGCAGTATTTT
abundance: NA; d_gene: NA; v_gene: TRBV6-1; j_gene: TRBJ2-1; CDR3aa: CASSEVVPWSAYNEQFF; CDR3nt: TGTGCCAGCAGTGAAGTTGTCCCGTGGTCAGCCTACAATGAGCAGTTCTTC
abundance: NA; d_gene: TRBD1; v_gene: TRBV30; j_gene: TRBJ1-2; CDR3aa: CAWSRDRGDYGYTF; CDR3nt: TGTGCCTGGAGTCGGGACAGGGGGGACTATGGCTACACCTTC
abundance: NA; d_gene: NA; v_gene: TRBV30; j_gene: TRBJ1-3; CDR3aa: CAWRDIGNTIYF; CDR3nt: TGTGCCTGGAGGGACATTGGAAACACCATATATTTT
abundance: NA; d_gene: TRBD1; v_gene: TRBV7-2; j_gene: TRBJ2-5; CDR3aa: CASSFSPRTGKETQYF; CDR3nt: TGTGCCAGCAGCTTCTCACCTAGGACAGGGAAGGAGACCCAGTACTTC
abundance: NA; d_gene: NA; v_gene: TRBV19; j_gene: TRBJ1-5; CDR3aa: CASSGGRGGSNQPQHF; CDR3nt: TGTGCCAGTAGTGGTGGTAGGGGGGGGAGCAATCAGCCCCAGCATTTT
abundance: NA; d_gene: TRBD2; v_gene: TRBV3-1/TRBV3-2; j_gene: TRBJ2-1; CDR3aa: CASSRSGSPNEQFF; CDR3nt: TGTGCCAGCAGCCGAAGCGGGAGTCCCAATGAGCAGTTCTTC
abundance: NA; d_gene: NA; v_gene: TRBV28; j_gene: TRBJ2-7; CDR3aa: CASSLWSGGAPYEQYF; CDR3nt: TGTGCCAGCAGTTTATGGTCGGGGGGCGCCCCCTACGAGCAGTACTTC
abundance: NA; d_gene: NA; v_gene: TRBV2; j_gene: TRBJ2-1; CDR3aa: CASMRDGSYNEQFF; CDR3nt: TGTGCCAGCATGCGGGACGGGTCCTACAATGAGCAGTTCTTC
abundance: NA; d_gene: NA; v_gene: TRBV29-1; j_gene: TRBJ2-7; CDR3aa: CSVVTGYDEQYF; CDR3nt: TGCAGCGTGGTCACAGGGTACGACGAGCAGTACTTC